This T cell receptor beta chain was observed in a study of identical twins. Study-wide results and limits: Cord blood's abundant beta clonotypes had fewer insertions, unlike memory repertoires. A partial confounding effect on zero-insertion analyses could come from invariant MAIT and iNKT cells.

A word on this clonotype: The target antigen is unknown.

The CDR3 contains 12 residues. Trimming took off 6 bases at V and 1 base at J, with 5 bases between the two ends. CDR1 and CDR2 (germline): SNHLY, FYNNEI. A universal primer site arose from template switching, and cDNA bore unique molecular identifiers. TCRdb re-derived calls from the 5' RACE reads in MiXCR, one entry per CDR3 protein. This sample has approximately 260,000 distinct CDR3 sequences, with 11% to 15% found just once. This rearrangement joins TRBV2 to TRBJ2-3; no clear D. The sequenced sample was memory (CD45RO+) T cells sorted from blood. The receptor's source is a woman between 18 and 29 years old in good health. The chain's CDR3 is CASRSRTDTQYF. In DNA form, the CDR3 reads TGTGCCAGCAGATCGCGCACAGATACGCAGTATTTT. The entire variable domain, with the rest obtained from reference TRBV2 and TRBJ2-3, is as follows: EPEVTQTPSHQVTQMGQEVILRCVPISNHLYFYWYRQILGQKVEFLVSFYNNEISEKSEIFDDQFSVERPDGSNFTLKIRSTKLEDSAMYFCASRSRTDTQYFGPGTRLTVL.